The 16 T cell receptor beta chains in this list originate from one sample, sequenced in a study of early T cells in non-severe SARS-CoV-2 infection. Via MiXCR, TCRdb re-called the 5' RACE reads, giving one row per CDR3 protein. Among approximately 49,000 distinct CDR3 sequences listed, over 9.5% were seen once. Sequencing was carried out using whole blood. The receptors come from an adult who was a healthcare worker with PCR-confirmed SARS-CoV-2 infection or an uninfected control (not recorded which).

The V gene is TRBV7-9, the J gene TRBJ1-1; no clear D gene. Germline V gene data show CDR1 as SEHNR and CDR2 as FQNEAQ (reference sequence). Trimming left V 1 base short and J 4 bases short, with 13 bases between. The CDR3 extends over 15 amino acids. The CDR3 DNA follows: TGTGCCAGCAGCTTAGTTGCAGGATGGGGCACTGAAGCTTTCTTT. Protein: CASSLVAGWGTEAFF. The full variable domain, its missing parts supplied by reference TRBV7-9 and TRBJ1-1, is DTGVSQNPRHKITKRGQNVTFRCDPISEHNRLYWYRQTLGQGPEFLTYFQNEAQLEKSRLLSDRFSAERPKGSFSTLEIQRTEQGDSAMYLCASSLVAGWGTEAFFGQGTRLTVV.

This clonotype was observed at least ten times. J is TRBJ2-5 and V is TRBV7-2, with D perhaps TRBD2 (5 bases). CDR3 length: 13 residues. Germline V gives CDR1 SGHTA, CDR2 FQGNSA. Trimming stripped 5 bases from V and 10 bases from J, with 17 bases between. Here the CDR3 reads CASSVPPSSGQYF. The CDR3 region has the DNA TGTGCCAGCAGCGTACCTCCCTCGAGCGGCCAGTACTTC.

The CDR3 reads CASSFRGPIGYTF. The CDR3 nucleotides are TGTGCCAGCAGTTTCAGGGGACCTATTGGCTACACCTTC. The V and J genes are TRBV28 and TRBJ1-2; D possibly corresponds to TRBD1 (6 bases). The length of the CDR3 is 13 residues. CDR1 and CDR2 (germline): MDHEN, SYDVKM. V lost 3 bases and J 7 bases, leaving 12 bases between the germline ends.

This clonotype was seen more than once but under ten times. The chain employs TRBV7-9 and TRBJ2-3; TRBD2 is a possible D gene (6 bases). CDR3 length: 15 amino acids. The germline V and J ends were trimmed by 1 base and 6 bases, with 14 bases remaining between them. Germline CDR1 reads SEHNR; CDR2 reads FQNEAQ (reference sequence). The CDR3 spells CASSLVAGRRDTQYF. The CDR3 DNA reads TGTGCCAGCAGCTTAGTGGCGGGGAGAAGGGATACGCAGTATTTT. The full variable domain, completed using reference TRBV7-9 and TRBJ2-3, is DTGVSQNPRHKITKRGQNVTFRCDPISEHNRLYWYRQTLGQGPEFLTYFQNEAQLEKSRLLSDRFSAERPKGSFSTLEIQRTEQGDSAMYLCASSLVAGRRDTQYFGPGTRLTVL.

This clonotype occurred many times. The V gene is TRBV9, the J gene TRBJ1-2; TRBD1 matches 7 bases. This CDR3 region has 15 residues. The V gene end was trimmed by 4 bases and the J gene end by 0 bases; junction bases not matched to a gene: 6. Germline loops: CDR1 SGDLS, CDR2 YYNGEE. The CDR3 is CASSSSGGTNYGYTF. DNA for the CDR3: TGTGCCAGCAGCTCATCAGGGGGAACTAACTATGGCTACACCTTC.

This clonotype was picked up many times. The chain employs TRBV12-3 or TRBV12-4 and TRBJ2-3; weak D call: TRBD2 (5 bases). This CDR3 has 15 residues. V gave up 2 bases and J gave up 5 bases, with 14 bases separating them. The CDR3, as DNA: TGTGCCAGCAGTTTATATCACGGGGTAGGAGATACGCAGTATTTT. This encodes CASSLYHGVGDTQYF.

This chain links TRBV4-1 with TRBJ1-6; TRBD1 might be the D (5 bases). The V gene lost 2 bases and the J gene lost 7 bases, with 12 bases spanning the gap. The CDR3 covers 15 residues. Germline CDR1 and CDR2: MGHRA and YSYEKL. The CDR3 DNA reads as TGCGCCAGCAGCCAATGGGGGACCGAAAATTCACCCCTCCACTTT. Protein: CASSQWGTENSPLHF.

This clonotype has at least ten counts. The chain couples TRBV29-1 to TRBJ1-1; tentatively, D is TRBD1 (6 bases). CDR1 is SQVTM and CDR2 is ANQGSEA in the germline V gene. The CDR3 is 13 residues long. V was clipped by 7 bases and J by 1 base, with 13 bases between them. The CDR3 region is CSARTGTNTEAFF. The DNA for the CDR3 is TGCAGCGCTAGAACAGGGACGAACACTGAAGCTTTCTTT.

A few counts support this clonotype. The chain joins TRBV5-1 to TRBJ2-3; D possibly matches TRBD1 or TRBD2 (5 bases each). This CDR3 spans 16 amino acids. The V gene lost 1 base and the J gene lost 6 bases, with 18 bases spanning the gap. CDR1 SGHRS and CDR2 YFSETQ come from the germline V gene. The CDR3 is CASSLTATWGLDTQYF. The DNA for the CDR3 is TGCGCCAGCAGCTTGACCGCGACTTGGGGGTTGGATACGCAGTATTTT.

The chain carries TRBV12-3 or TRBV12-4 and TRBJ2-7; D perhaps matches TRBD1 (6 bases). Trimming pared 4 bases from V and 7 bases from J, leaving 17 bases between. The CDR3 extends over 14 amino acids. CDR3 DNA: TGTGCCAGCAGTTCCCTGACAGGCCGTCGAGAGCAGTACTTC. Protein product: CASSSLTGRREQYF.

This clonotype has ten or more counts. The genes are TRBV27 and TRBJ1-5, with TRBD1 identical over 9 bases. Trimming took 7 bases from V and 8 from J; bases not matched to a gene: 3. The CDR3 has 12 amino acids. Germline V gives CDR1 MNHEY, CDR2 SMNVEV (reference sequence). The CDR3 coding sequence is TGTGCCAGCAAGACAGGGGGTAAGCCCCAGCATTTT. Amino acids: CASKTGGKPQHF.

This clonotype has at least ten counts. The V call is TRBV28, the J call TRBJ2-1; 7 bases are shared with TRBD1. Per germline, CDR1 MDHEN and CDR2 SYDVKM. After removal of 6 bases from V and 3 bases from J, the junction contained 11 bases not matched to a gene. CDR3 length: 16 residues. The CDR3 region has the DNA TGTGCCAGCAGGGGTGAAGGACAGGCGGACTACAATGAGCAGTTCTTC. This encodes CASRGEGQADYNEQFF.

This clonotype occurred a few times. J is TRBJ2-1 and V is TRBV23-1; 10 positions agree with TRBD1. TRBV23-1 is sorted into the ORF group, with uncertain function. V gave up 10 bases and J gave up 8 bases; unmatched junction bases: 11. The CDR3 loop spans 14 amino acids. CDR3 sequence: CAIPGQGRSDEQFF. The CDR3 DNA follows: TGCGCCATTCCGGGACAGGGGAGATCCGATGAGCAGTTCTTC.

This clonotype was detected ten times or more. The V and J genes are TRBV29-1 and TRBJ1-4, with TRBD1 as a possible D gene (5 bases). This CDR3 comprises 17 residues. Germline V gene lookup returns CDR1 SQVTM and CDR2 ANQGSEA. Trimming removed 4 bases from V and 0 bases from J, with 18 bases in between. The CDR3 DNA is TGCAGCGTTGTGGCAGGGAACGAAAGGGCAACTAATGAAAAACTGTTTTTT. Protein sequence: CSVVAGNERATNEKLFF.

This clonotype was counted many times. The chain combines TRBV24-1 with TRBJ1-2; TRBD1 might be the D (5 bases). Germline assignment: CDR1 KGHDR and CDR2 SFDVKD. V was cut by 0 bases and J by 8 bases, with 15 bases left in between. CDR3 length equals 15 residues. CDR3: CATSDLDDSREGYTF. The CDR3 nucleotides are TGTGCCACCAGTGATTTGGATGACAGCCGTGAAGGCTACACCTTC.

This clonotype was recorded at least ten times. The chain carries TRBV3-1 and TRBJ2-7, with 10 bases lining up with TRBD2. The CDR3 sequence is 17 residues long. The germline V gene has CDR1 LGHDT and CDR2 YNNKEL (reference sequence). The V and J ends lost 0 bases and 3 bases, in that order; junction bases with no gene match: 8. The CDR3 reads CASSQDSLAGDNYEQYF. CDR3 sequence (DNA): TGTGCCAGCAGCCAAGATAGCCTAGCGGGGGATAACTACGAGCAGTACTTC.